The 3 T cell receptor beta chains in this list originate from one sample, sequenced in a study of cytomegalovirus exposure and HLA in healthy donors. The PCR made use of 60 Vbeta and 13 Jbeta primers. Sequencing used immunoSEQ multiplex PCR; TCRdb keeps in-frame clones, though not all of them. The sample comprises fewer than 55,000 clones, roughly 72% of which are singletons, and approximately 20% rests with the top ten. The specimen was PBMCs. Receptor source: a woman in her fifties or sixties in good health and CMV-seropositive.

The gene calls are TRBV6-1 and TRBJ1-2; the D is unclear. The CDR3 runs to 15 residues. Trimming shortened V by 7 bases and J by 3 bases, and 18 bases separated the two germline ends. CDR1 and CDR2 from the germline V gene are MNHNS and SASEGT. The CDR3 region is CASNPGTAVDYGYTF. For the CDR3, the DNA is TGTGCCAGCAACCCAGGCACAGCCGTGGACTATGGCTACACCTTC.

In its sample, this clone was seen once. The chain joins TRBV4-1 to TRBJ2-5, with TRBD2 matching over 8 bases. This CDR3 has 16 amino acids. V lost 3 bases, J lost 4 bases, and 10 bases stayed unmatched. The germline V gene encodes CDR1 MGHRA and CDR2 YSYEKL. The CDR3 protein is CASSQPAGRDPETQYF. CDR3 DNA sequence: TGCGCCAGCAGCCAGCCCGCCGGGAGGGATCCAGAGACCCAGTACTTC.

This clone was counted a few times. The chain employs TRBV7-2 and TRBJ1-4; D gene ambiguous. Germline assignment: CDR1 SGHTA and CDR2 FQGNSA. This CDR3 has 15 amino acids. Between the trimmed V and J ends, which lost 4 bases and 3 bases, there was a span of 12 bases. The CDR3 DNA reads TGTGCCAGCAGCTCTCAGCGCCACTCTAATGAAAAACTGTTTTTT. Protein: CASSSQRHSNEKLFF.